This T cell receptor beta chain was profiled in a study of cytomegalovirus exposure and HLA in healthy donors (dated by TCRdb to between 2016 and 2019). Background on the whole study: According to an earlier analysis of 587 of the donors, some 180 million T cells yielded 95 million to 140 million unique TCR beta sequences and roughly 280 Gb of sequence data. An early release covering over 500 HLA-typed donors comprised 300 to 350 gigabases of sequencing data and some 79 million unique TCR sequences. The genetic ancestry cluster associated with self-reported Caucasian donors included 80% to 90% of the 398 genotyped donors. The study aimed to test whether cataloging public T cell receptors could reveal signatures of past pathogen exposure. The study profiled the T cell repertoires of some 610 subjects by immunosequencing and related them to cytomegalovirus serostatus. Along with the approximately 650-subject first cohort, a separate validation cohort of 120 different subjects was used. The study combined high-throughput TCR immunosequencing, statistical association of individual TCRs with disease status, and machine learning to predict cytomegalovirus infection status. A later analysis re-examined previously published TCR beta repertoires from 610 or so donors and added high-resolution HLA genotyping to investigate patterns of TCR occurrence. Rather than drawing on any new phenotypic data, the later analysis identified candidate immune exposures from TCR beta sequences and the way those sequences occurred across donors. In an earlier analysis of roughly 600 of the donors, high-throughput TCR beta sequencing was used to judge whether each TCR beta V gene segment behaved as functional or pseudogenic. Donor age, sex, ethnicity and CMV serostatus were compiled together with the repertoire data. In a later genetic analysis, genome-wide SNP genotypes for about 55% of the roughly 700 donors were used, and that subset was treated as a discovery cohort. Every discovery cohort repertoire had been produced on one sequencing platform. HLA typing included class I and class II loci at four-digit resolution. Typing coverage differed by locus: A, B, C, DRB1 and DQB1 were typed in about 620-640 donors, DQA1 in roughly 510, DPA1 in 600 to 610, and DPB1 in just under 480. Roughly five DR-DQ haplotypes were handled as single units for association and clustering because linkage in the cohort was strong. Among around 400 genotyped donors of the cohort, an average of roughly 240,000 unique TCR beta nucleotide sequences were sequenced per donor, about a sixth of them non-productive.

Results the study describes overall, beyond this receptor: In an earlier analysis of some 640 of the donors, most TCR beta V segments were observed in productive rearrangements about 90% or about 30% of the time, broadly matching IMGT annotations. About 15 rarely observed V segments, including chromosome 9 orphons, were excluded from the earlier analysis of several hundred of the donors because counts were too low. When HLA alleles, especially DR and DQ, strongly co-occurred, attributing TCR associations to individual alleles was difficult. A further reported finding was that TCR beta sequences accurately predicted the HLA-A and HLA-B alleles for most subjects in the first cohort. In a later analysis, HLA-associated TCR beta chains were found to be more clonally expanded and to have lower generation probabilities than equally common non-associated chains. HLA typing was unavailable for some donors at each locus, so association tests used only the typed subset. A few of the identified cytomegalovirus-associated TCR beta chains were confirmed in vitro to be specific for cytomegalovirus antigens. Sequencing depth was assumed to be roughly uniform across donors in the presence/absence analyses, though that assumption may not hold. In a later analysis, the rate of TCR association differed among HLA loci, with DRB1 alleles having the most associated TCRs and HLA-C alleles having the fewest. Most TCR sequences were observed very rarely across donors, whereas some public TCRs were present in many individuals. The 87-base-pair reads could not distinguish some IMGT-functional V segments, including TRBV6-2 and TRBV6-3, so those segments were excluded. The only immune exposure information available for the cohort was CMV serostatus. In a later analysis, most CMV-associated TCR beta chains were found to appear HLA-restricted, with HLA associations seemingly driven largely by CMV exposure. An association between a missense DCLRE1C variant and V-gene and J-gene trimming of TCR beta chains was found in a later genetic analysis and replicated in an independent cohort. According to a later analysis, parvovirus B19, influenza, CMV and Epstein-Barr virus appeared linked to several top co-occurrence clusters. Cytomegalovirus status was reported to be diagnosed by the classifier with high specificity and sensitivity in both the original and validation cohorts. A total of 164 TCR beta chains were listed by the study as associated with cytomegalovirus. This cohort had only TCR beta chains sequenced, and the lack of alpha or paired-chain data limited which features could be detected. The authors suggested that the approach could potentially be generalized to other disease states and immunological phenotypes. Correlated functional status among segregating V segments might be attributable to linkage disequilibrium, but an unknown experimental factor could not be ruled out. A group of highly shared sequence variants was considered likely to be a technical artifact of the sequencing pipeline. At a false discovery rate of 0.05, a later analysis linked 16,951 TCR beta sequences to specific HLA alleles. According to a later genetic analysis, donors in an Asian-associated ancestry cluster had fewer N-insertions in productive TCRs than the approximately 610-donor mean.

Counted from cysteine to phenylalanine, this CDR3 has 13 amino acids. The CDR3 DNA has 39 bases and is translated from base 1. From the germline V gene (reference sequence), CDR1 is WNHNN and CDR2 is SYGVQD. Relative to germline, V is 5 bases shorter and J is 1 base shorter, with 7 bases between their ends. The cohort comprised some 680 healthy bone marrow donors. All cohort members were sampled while nominally healthy, although unrecorded immune exposures were likely present. The donor tested CMV seropositive and was one of the 289 seropositive cohort members. A peripheral blood sample was provided by each donor, and peripheral blood mononuclear cells were used for TCR beta sequencing. Genomic DNA was extracted from the blood cell samples with the Qiagen DNeasy Blood Extraction Kit. Library preparation used the immunoSEQ multiplex PCR assay. For the multiplex PCR, a mixture combining 60 forward primers for TCR Vbeta segments and 13 reverse primers for TCR Jbeta segments was used. The CDR3 region of rearranged TCR beta genes was amplified from genomic DNA with a multiplex PCR assay. Amplified TCR beta libraries were sequenced as 87-base-pair reads on the Illumina HiSeq System. The paper's data handling went like this. Across the 670 or so repertoires, a later analysis counted about 81 million unique TCR beta chains, around 10 million of which were shared by at least two donors. To remove PCR and sequencing errors, raw reads were error-corrected and collapsed into unique sequences using a nearest-neighbor algorithm that merged closely related sequences. CDR3 sequences were aligned to IMGT reference sequences to assign V, D and J gene segments. For a sequence to be retained, a match of at least six nucleotides was required to both a V gene segment and a J gene segment. Rearrangements were called productive when the CDR3 lacked stop codons and stayed in frame with V and J; all others were non-productive. CDR3 was defined by IMGT convention, running from the second conserved V-encoded cysteine to the conserved J-encoded phenylalanine. The earlier analysis of roughly 590 of the donors excluded sequences that lacked an unambiguous match to a single V gene segment. An earlier analysis of a few hundred of the donors classified V segments as functional when productive rearrangements were above 56.7% and as segregating when the standard deviation between donors was above 5%. To diagnose cytomegalovirus status from the catalog of TCR beta chain sequences, a statistical classification framework was built. In a later analysis, V and J genes were assigned by comparing TCR nucleotide sequences against IMGT/GENE-DB human TR gene sequences. In a later analysis, CDR3 sequences and most-parsimonious VDJ recombination scenarios were assigned using the TCRdist pipeline. In a later analysis, each TCR beta chain was defined by its CDR3 amino acid sequence together with its V-gene family, and reads without a unique V-gene family were excluded. A later analysis removed roughly 590 highly shared, low-generation-probability nucleotide sequences to deal with suspected cross-contamination and a sequencing artifact. In a later analysis, a clonal expansion index for each public chain was calculated from normalized within-repertoire ranks of inferred template counts. Generation probabilities in a later analysis came from a VDJ recombination model fitted to out-of-frame rearrangements, and those results were checked against IGoR. In a later analysis, hypergeometric tests were used to score TCR-TCR, TCR-HLA and TCR-CMV co-occurrence, with a repertoire-size bias correction applied to TCR pairs. A later analysis estimated false discovery rates by permuting HLA or CMV assignments 20 times. In a later analysis, co-occurring TCRs were grouped using DBSCAN, and TCRdist sequence similarity was added for clustering within HLA-allele-positive subsets. For co-occurrence clustering, repertoires with fewer than 30,000 or more than 120,000 public chains were excluded, along with about five repertoires with anomalous nucleotide sharing. The source is immuneACCESS, and TCRdb retained only in-frame sequences with V and J called. Part of the clones is not carried over; for the studies checked, unresolved V genes explain less than half of this, and the remainder is unexplained. V, J and clone size reflect that table, while D and trimming were determined from the DNA. The sample table shows about 78,000 clones, and approximately 70% are seen once. The ten largest clones take up around 10% of the sample.

This clone has more than one count but fewer than ten. Its binding antigen is unknown. There are no base qualities to consult, and no much larger clone falls within one base. Input material: PBMCs. The TCR comes from a woman aged 40 to 50 in good health and CMV-seropositive. The rearranged chain carries TRBV10-1 and TRBJ2-3, with the D gene too uncertain to name. The DNA is as follows: TGCGCCAGCAGTCGGTCTGGCACAGATACGCAGTATTTT. Its translation reads: CASSRSGTDTQYF.